This T cell receptor (beta chain) is drawn from a study of blood T cells in healthy people across ages. Samples had at least 6.5 million PBMCs isolated from them. Study-level points and caveats: It was the long-lived donors that had more naive CD4+ cells and higher diversity than aged donors.

Combining a sample-barcoded 5' primer with a J-beta primer mix, a second PCR ran for about 7 to 11 cycles. TCRdb re-analysed the 5' RACE reads in MiXCR, keeping a single row per CDR3 protein. The sample lists 700,000 to 800,000 distinct CDR3 sequences; more than 40% were seen once. Germline CDR1 and CDR2: SNHLY and FYNNEI. This CDR3 is 14 amino acids long. Concerning this clonotype: As yet, its antigen is unknown.

The sequence was collected from a woman in her fifties or sixties in good health. This chain connects TRBV2 to TRBJ2-5; D is perhaps TRBD2 (5 bases). The DNA end is more similar to TRBJ2-7, so the J call may be wrong. Sequenced: blood. The CDR3 coding sequence is TGTGCCACGGGGATCGTCCCGAGCTCCTACGAGCAGTACTTC. Its translation: CATGIVPSSYEQYF.